This T cell receptor (beta chain) was captured in a study of tumor-infiltrating lymphocytes in primary liver carcinoma (dated by TCRdb to about 2017). Context from the whole study: Of the five patients (three men and two women, aged 30 to 69 years), four had hepatocellular carcinoma and one had combined HCC and intrahepatic cholangiocarcinoma. Tumors of the five patients were stage T1-T3 N0M0 with maximum diameters of roughly 4.2 to 11 cm. Each sample produced about 3.5 to 8 million productive TCRbeta reads, and read depth showed no significant difference between tissue types. For each liver tumor, the study sampled five regions along with adjacent normal tissue and blood, and applied TCRbeta repertoire sequencing, expression microarrays and whole-exome sequencing. A total of approximately 35 specimens from 5 patients, comprising about 25 tumor regions, 5 adjacent noncancerous liver tissues and 5 peripheral blood samples, were covered by TCRbeta repertoire sequencing. Agilent mRNA microarray profiling was performed on the roughly 25 tumor region samples to relate TCRbeta repertoire diversity to the local molecular phenotype. Reproducibility between technical replicate repertoires was high, with correlation coefficients above 0.95 and mean shared-clone rates approximately 0.91.

What the authors observed across the whole study: Only 4 to 6 patients were included in the study, and the authors note that the findings should be validated in a larger study. Consistent with antigen-driven expansion, pairs of tumor regions showed higher repertoire overlap (mean roughly 35%) than either tumor-adjacent pairs (approximately 17%) or tumor-blood pairs (around 15%). The top 250 clones made up a significantly larger repertoire fraction in tumors than in blood (p = 0.039). Only roughly 8-24% of top clones appeared in all five regions of a tumor, which suggests that tumor-infiltrating T cells are spatially heterogeneous. Because sequencing covered only the TCR beta chain and unpaired alpha chains were not captured, true repertoire diversity is likely underestimated. Comparison of CD4+ and CD8+ T cell repertoires was precluded by the use of bulk unsorted samples.

About this clonotype: Its target antigen remains unknown. Its ends do not fully match the called genes, so a read error is possible.

Starting from 450 to 500 ng total RNA, TCRbeta-specific cDNA was produced by reverse transcription with a constant-region primer and ProtoScript II reverse transcriptase. The TCRbeta libraries were prepared through three rounds of nested multiplex PCR following a slightly modified ARM-PCR procedure. The first two PCR rounds used multiplex TRBV1-TRBV30 forward primers with a Cbeta reverse primer, each for about 10 cycles. Sample barcodes and Illumina adapters were attached in a final 25-cycle PCR using Deep VentR polymerase. Before sequencing, amplicons of 200-500 bp were gel-purified using a QIAquick gel extraction kit. The TCRbeta amplicons were sequenced with 250-bp paired-end reads on an Illumina HiSeq 2500. In the authors' own workflow: Reads were quality-trimmed with Trimmomatic v0.33, and paired reads were merged with FLASH v1.2.11 to recover full CDR3 sequences. MiGEC v1.2.1b assigned V, D and J germline segments to the rearranged TCRbeta sequences. Clonotype statistics and Shannon-Wiener diversity indices were computed with VDJtools v1.0.0. Except for diversity analysis, only each sample's 250 most abundant clonotypes were used in subsequent analyses to reduce sampling bias. The raw public data were reprocessed by TCRdb itself: fastp quality trimming at Q25, MiXCR clonotype calling, in-frame beta chains only. Identical CDR3 protein sequences are pooled into one entry, listed with their most common genes and DNA. TCRdb's processing, not the study's, gives the V and J calls here. This sample is represented by 100,000 or so distinct CDR3 sequences; approximately 80% of them were singletons. 15% to 25% of the sample lies in the top ten.

Total RNA and DNA were co-extracted from roughly 20-30 mg of bulk tissue with the AllPrep DNA/RNA mini kit, without cell sorting. Surgical resection was performed in China between 2015 and 2016 on about 5 patients with histopathologically diagnosed primary liver carcinoma. Patients had chronic HBV infection and were treatment-naive at sampling. Each tumor was sampled at five spatially separated regions: the tumor centre plus the superior, inferior, left-lateral and right-lateral poles. According to histology, viable tumor cells made up more than 75% of every tumor sample. Fresh tumor and adjacent tissue pieces were bisected; one half was stored in RNAlater at -80°C, the other sent for histology. Counted from cysteine to phenylalanine, this CDR3 has 13 amino acids. Only the CDR3 portion is preserved as DNA: 39 bases, with reading frame beginning at the first base. The germline V gene encodes CDR1 SGHAT and CDR2 FQDESV (reference sequence).

The sample was liver tumor tissue from sampling region 3. The cell subset or site label corresponds to: tumor region T3, left-lateral pole. The sequence is built from TRBV11-1 and TRBJ1-2; the D gene identity is not certain. The clonotype originates from a man in his forties with primary liver carcinoma and hepatitis B virus infection. The CDR3 region reads CASNLVHNYSYTF. The nucleotides are TGTGCCAGCAACTTAGTCCATAACTATAGCTACACCTTC. Joined to the reference TRBV11-1 and TRBJ1-2 proteins, this CDR3 gives the full variable domain: EAEVAQSPRYKITEKSQAVAFWCDPISGHATLYWYRQILGQGPELLVQFQDESVVDDSQLPKDRFSAERLKGVDSTLKIQPAELGDSAMYLCASNLVHNYSYTFGSGTRLTVV.